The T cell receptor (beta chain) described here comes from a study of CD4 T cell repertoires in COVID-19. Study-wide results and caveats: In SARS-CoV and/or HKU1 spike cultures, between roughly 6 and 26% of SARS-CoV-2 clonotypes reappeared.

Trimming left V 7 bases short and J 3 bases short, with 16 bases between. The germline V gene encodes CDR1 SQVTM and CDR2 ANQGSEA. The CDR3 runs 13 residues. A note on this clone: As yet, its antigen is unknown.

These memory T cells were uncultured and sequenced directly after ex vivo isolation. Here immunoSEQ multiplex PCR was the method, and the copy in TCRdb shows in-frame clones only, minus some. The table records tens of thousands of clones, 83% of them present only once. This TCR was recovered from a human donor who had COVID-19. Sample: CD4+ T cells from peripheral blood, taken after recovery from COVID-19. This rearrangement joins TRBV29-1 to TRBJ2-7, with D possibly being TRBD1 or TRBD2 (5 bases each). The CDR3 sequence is CSASGHGYYEQYF. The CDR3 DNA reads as TGCAGCGCCTCGGGGCACGGGTACTACGAGCAGTACTTC.